This T cell receptor (beta chain) appears in the sequencing data of a study of somatic mutations in cytotoxic T cells in rheumatoid arthritis. Study details: Blood from the patient (over 28 ml EDTA) was drawn right after diagnosis, pretreatment. General observations from the study: Neither rheumatoid arthritis patients nor age-matched healthy controls had significantly different CD8+ T-cell clonality from the other group. Of some 67 patients, 7 to 9 had a largest CD8+ clone that exceeded 20% of CD8+ cells.

About this clone itself: Its antigen is unidentified.

Authors' processing steps: Large patient CD8+ clones, those above 1%, rarely matched published virus-specific TCRB sequences. Here immunoSEQ multiplex PCR was the method, and the copy in TCRdb shows in-frame clones only, minus some. The V and J calls and clone size are taken from that table; D and trimming were inferred from the DNA. The top ten clones hold roughly 4.8% of a sample with some 18,000 clones, about 80% of them seen once. This sequence originates from an adult with rheumatoid arthritis. Sequencing was carried out using CD8+ T cells sorted from blood.

The CDR3 region is CASRIPWADTQYF. CDR3 DNA sequence: TGTGCCAGTAGAATTCCTTGGGCGGATACGCAGTATTTT. The J gene is TRBJ2-3, the V gene TRBV19; D is undetermined. The V end lost 6 bases, the J end lost 6 bases, and 13 bases lay between the germline ends. The CDR3 has 13 residues. Per the germline V gene, CDR1 is LNHDA and CDR2 is SQIVND (reference sequence).